The rows below give T cell receptor beta chains drawn from one sample of a study of cytomegalovirus exposure and HLA in healthy donors. TCRdb's copy holds only in-frame clones and misses some; the assay was immunoSEQ multiplex PCR. The sample lists more than 65,000 clones; around 70% were seen once. Specimen: PBMCs. Source of these receptors: a woman aged 45-65 years in good health and CMV-seropositive. Each CDR3 is given with its conserved first and last residue. A D gene is named only where the DNA matches it firmly. The listing skips clone size in some rows; elsewhere it reads once, few, many or a size class.

v_gene: TRBV27; abundance: -; d_gene: -; len: 13; j_gene: TRBJ1-1; CDR3nt: TGTGCCAGCACCTCCAGGGTGGGGACTGAAGCTTTCTTT; CDR3aa: CASTSRVGTEAFF
v_gene: TRBV7-6; abundance: -; d_gene: -; len: 13; j_gene: TRBJ1-1; CDR3nt: TGTGCCAGCAGACCCACAGCGAACACTGAAGCTTTCTTT; CDR3aa: CASRPTANTEAFF
v_gene: TRBV14; abundance: few; d_gene: -; len: 15; j_gene: TRBJ2-1; CDR3nt: TGTGCCAGCAGCCAAAGGGGTCTTACCTACAATGAGCAGTTCTTC; CDR3aa: CASSQRGLTYNEQFF
v_gene: TRBV28; abundance: -; d_gene: TRBD1; len: 13; j_gene: TRBJ1-2; CDR3nt: TGTGCCAGCAGCGACAGGGTTCAGTTTGGCTACACCTTC; CDR3aa: CASSDRVQFGYTF
v_gene: TRBV5-8; abundance: -; d_gene: -; len: 13; j_gene: TRBJ1-2; CDR3nt: TGTGCCAGCAGCTTGAAGGGGATCGATGGCTACACCTTC; CDR3aa: CASSLKGIDGYTF
v_gene: TRBV10-3; abundance: -; d_gene: TRBD2; len: 17; j_gene: TRBJ2-7; CDR3nt: TGTGCCATCAGTGAGTCGGGCCTAGCGGGAGTGAGGAACGAGCAGTACTTC; CDR3aa: CAISESGLAGVRNEQYF
v_gene: TRBV13; abundance: few; d_gene: TRBD2; len: 16; j_gene: TRBJ2-7; CDR3nt: TGTGCCAGCAGCACCTTAGCGGGAGTCAGACCCTACGAGCAGTACTTC; CDR3aa: CASSTLAGVRPYEQYF
v_gene: TRBV19; abundance: few; d_gene: -; len: 15; j_gene: TRBJ2-2; CDR3nt: TGTGCCAGTACCGAGTCACGCGGCTACACCGGGGAGCTGTTTTTT; CDR3aa: CASTESRGYTGELFF
v_gene: TRBV6-4; abundance: -; d_gene: TRBD2; len: 14; j_gene: TRBJ2-3; CDR3nt: TGTGCCAGCAGCCTAGCGGGAAGCACAGATACGCAGTATTTT; CDR3aa: CASSLAGSTDTQYF
v_gene: TRBV9; abundance: -; d_gene: -; len: 15; j_gene: TRBJ1-1; CDR3nt: TGTGCCAGCAGCGTAGGCAGGGGTGGGGACACTGAAGCTTTCTTT; CDR3aa: CASSVGRGGDTEAFF
v_gene: TRBV5-1; abundance: -; d_gene: TRBD2; len: 13; j_gene: TRBJ2-5; CDR3nt: TGCGCCAGCAGCTTCGGGGGGGGAGAGACCCAGTACTTC; CDR3aa: CASSFGGGETQYF
v_gene: TRBV9; abundance: -; d_gene: -; len: 15; j_gene: TRBJ2-7; CDR3nt: TGTGCCAGCAGCGCTCAACCCTCGGTCCACTACGAGCAGTACTTC; CDR3aa: CASSAQPSVHYEQYF
v_gene: TRBV14; abundance: few; d_gene: TRBD2; len: 16; j_gene: TRBJ2-1; CDR3nt: TGTGCCAGCAGCCAAGGGAGCGGGAGGGCCTACAATGAGCAGTTCTTC; CDR3aa: CASSQGSGRAYNEQFF
v_gene: TRBV6-6; abundance: -; d_gene: TRBD1; len: 14; j_gene: TRBJ1-3; CDR3nt: TGTGCCAGCAGCCCAGACAGGGAAGGAAACACCATATATTTT; CDR3aa: CASSPDREGNTIYF
v_gene: TRBV7-2; abundance: -; d_gene: -; len: 17; j_gene: TRBJ1-2; CDR3nt: TGTGCCAGCAGCCCCCGGCCGCAGGGGCCCTCCAACTATGGCTACACCTTC; CDR3aa: CASSPRPQGPSNYGYTF
v_gene: TRBV7-3; abundance: few; d_gene: TRBD2; len: 20; j_gene: TRBJ2-2; CDR3nt: TGTGCCAGCAGCCTCAGGGGGCCGGGACTAGCGGGAGTCCTCCCCGGGGAGCTGTTTTTT; CDR3aa: CASSLRGPGLAGVLPGELFF
v_gene: TRBV10-3; abundance: -; d_gene: TRBD2; len: 15; j_gene: TRBJ2-7; CDR3nt: TGTGCCATCAGTGGGCTAGCGGGAGGCCCCTACGAGCAGTACTTC; CDR3aa: CAISGLAGGPYEQYF
v_gene: TRBV25-1; abundance: -; d_gene: TRBD2; len: 17; j_gene: TRBJ2-1; CDR3nt: TGTGCCAGCAGCCCGGGGACTAGCGCCCGCCAATACAATGAGCAGTTCTTC; CDR3aa: CASSPGTSARQYNEQFF
v_gene: TRBV11-2; abundance: -; d_gene: -; len: 11; j_gene: TRBJ2-7; CDR3nt: TGTGCCAGCAGCCCTCGGGGAGAGCAGTACTTC; CDR3aa: CASSPRGEQYF
v_gene: TRBV7-9; abundance: -; d_gene: TRBD1; len: 14; j_gene: TRBJ1-2; CDR3nt: TGTGCCAGCAGCCCAAGGGACAGGCTACGAGGCTACACCTTC; CDR3aa: CASSPRDRLRGYTF
v_gene: TRBV4-2; abundance: -; d_gene: TRBD1; len: 14; j_gene: TRBJ2-1; CDR3nt: TGTGCCAGCTCGAGGGACAGGGGGTACAATGAGCAGTTCTTC; CDR3aa: CASSRDRGYNEQFF
v_gene: TRBV30; abundance: -; d_gene: -; len: 12; j_gene: TRBJ2-2; CDR3nt: TGTGCCTGGAGTGCCCTCGGTGGGGAGCTGTTTTTT; CDR3aa: CAWSALGGELFF
v_gene: TRBV21-1; abundance: -; d_gene: -; len: 19; j_gene: TRBJ2-3; CDR3nt: TGTGCCAGCAGCAAGCACGGGGGTGACGGTCCCTATAGCACAGATACGCAGTATTTT; CDR3aa: CASSKHGGDGPYSTDTQYF
v_gene: TRBV28; abundance: -; d_gene: -; len: 15; j_gene: TRBJ1-2; CDR3nt: TGTGCCAGCTGTGGGGCCTGGGCAGGGATCTATGGCTACACCTTC; CDR3aa: CASCGAWAGIYGYTF
v_gene: TRBV18; abundance: -; d_gene: -; len: 15; j_gene: TRBJ1-2; CDR3nt: TGTGCCAGCTCACCACCCGGAGTACAAGCCTATGGCTACACCTTC; CDR3aa: CASSPPGVQAYGYTF
v_gene: TRBV28; abundance: few; d_gene: TRBD2; len: 16; j_gene: TRBJ2-7; CDR3nt: TGTGCCAGCAGTTTGGCTGCGGCGGGAGAACCCTACGAGCAGTACTTC; CDR3aa: CASSLAAAGEPYEQYF
v_gene: TRBV29-1; abundance: once; d_gene: -; len: 11; j_gene: TRBJ2-7; CDR3nt: TGCAGCGTTGCCGAGCCCTACGAGCAGTACTTC; CDR3aa: CSVAEPYEQYF
v_gene: TRBV9; abundance: few; d_gene: -; len: 15; j_gene: TRBJ2-2; CDR3nt: TGTGCCAGCAGCGCAAACCCCCCCGGGAACGGGGAGCTGTTTTTT; CDR3aa: CASSANPPGNGELFF
v_gene: TRBV11-2; abundance: -; d_gene: -; len: 14; j_gene: TRBJ1-5; CDR3nt: TGTGCCAGCAGCTTAGGAGGGTCACACCAGCCCCAGCATTTT; CDR3aa: CASSLGGSHQPQHF
v_gene: TRBV5-6; abundance: -; d_gene: -; len: 13; j_gene: TRBJ1-4; CDR3nt: TGTGCCAGCAGCATTGCGACAGGCCGGAAACTGTTTTTT; CDR3aa: CASSIATGRKLFF
v_gene: TRBV28; abundance: few; d_gene: -; len: 11; j_gene: TRBJ2-1; CDR3nt: TGTGCCAGCAGTTTTTCTAGGGAGCAGTTCTTC; CDR3aa: CASSFSREQFF
v_gene: TRBV7-9; abundance: -; d_gene: -; len: 16; j_gene: TRBJ1-1; CDR3nt: TGTGCCAGCAGCTTAGACACGGCAGGCGTTAACACTGAAGCTTTCTTT; CDR3aa: CASSLDTAGVNTEAFF
v_gene: TRBV2; abundance: -; d_gene: TRBD1; len: 15; j_gene: TRBJ2-5; CDR3nt: TGTGCCAGCAGTGAAGTGGGACAGGGGCAAGAGACCCAGTACTTC; CDR3aa: CASSEVGQGQETQYF
v_gene: TRBV6-4; abundance: few; d_gene: -; len: 16; j_gene: TRBJ2-1; CDR3nt: TGTGCCAGCAGTCCGGGAAAGTTAGCGGCTACTTCAGAGCAGTTCTTC; CDR3aa: CASSPGKLAATSEQFF
v_gene: TRBV2; abundance: few; d_gene: -; len: 14; j_gene: TRBJ2-3; CDR3nt: TGTGCCAGCAGCATGGGCTCGTTCACAGATACGCAGTATTTT; CDR3aa: CASSMGSFTDTQYF
v_gene: TRBV11-2; abundance: -; d_gene: -; len: 14; j_gene: TRBJ2-7; CDR3nt: TGTGCCAGCAGTAAGGGGGGGCTTTCCTACGAGCAGTACTTC; CDR3aa: CASSKGGLSYEQYF
v_gene: TRBV28; abundance: -; d_gene: -; len: 16; j_gene: TRBJ1-4; CDR3nt: TGTGCCAGCAGCGCTCAGGGGACCTCAACTAATGAAAAACTGTTTTTT; CDR3aa: CASSAQGTSTNEKLFF
v_gene: TRBV29-1; abundance: -; d_gene: TRBD1; len: 12; j_gene: TRBJ1-2; CDR3nt: TGCAGCGTTACCGGACAGGGGTGGGGCTACACCTTC; CDR3aa: CSVTGQGWGYTF
v_gene: TRBV6-1; abundance: once; d_gene: TRBD1; len: 15; j_gene: TRBJ2-1; CDR3nt: TGTGCCAGCAGAAGACTCGGGACAGGGCTTAATGAGCAGTTCTTC; CDR3aa: CASRRLGTGLNEQFF
v_gene: TRBV28; abundance: -; d_gene: -; len: 14; j_gene: TRBJ2-7; CDR3nt: TGTGCCAGCAGTTTAGCTCGTCAGTCCTACGAGCAGTACTTC; CDR3aa: CASSLARQSYEQYF
v_gene: TRBV19; abundance: -; d_gene: -; len: 14; j_gene: TRBJ1-2; CDR3nt: TGTGCCAGTACCTTAGGTGGGGACACCTATGGCTACACCTTC; CDR3aa: CASTLGGDTYGYTF
v_gene: TRBV30; abundance: once; d_gene: TRBD1; len: 17; j_gene: TRBJ2-6; CDR3nt: TGTGCCTGGAAAGGGACAGGGCCCTCCTCTGGGGCCAACGTCCTGACTTTC; CDR3aa: CAWKGTGPSSGANVLTF
v_gene: TRBV30; abundance: -; d_gene: TRBD1; len: 17; j_gene: TRBJ1-2; CDR3nt: TGTGCCTGGAGTCCCTATCCTCCGGGACAGGGGAACTATGGCTACACCTTC; CDR3aa: CAWSPYPPGQGNYGYTF
v_gene: TRBV25-1; abundance: -; d_gene: TRBD2; len: 16; j_gene: TRBJ2-1; CDR3nt: TGTGCCAGCAGTGACAGACTAGCGGGAGTTTTTACTGAGCAGTTCTTC; CDR3aa: CASSDRLAGVFTEQFF
v_gene: TRBV2; abundance: -; d_gene: -; len: 12; j_gene: TRBJ2-5; CDR3nt: TGTGCCAGCAACCGGGACCAAGAGACCCAGTACTTC; CDR3aa: CASNRDQETQYF
v_gene: TRBV11-2; abundance: few; d_gene: -; len: 14; j_gene: TRBJ2-7; CDR3nt: TGTGCCAGCAGCTTAGGGACAGAACTTTACGAGCAGTACTTC; CDR3aa: CASSLGTELYEQYF
v_gene: TRBV30; abundance: -; d_gene: -; len: 11; j_gene: TRBJ2-7; CDR3nt: TGTGCCTGGAGTGTACTTAAGGAGCAGTACTTC; CDR3aa: CAWSVLKEQYF
v_gene: TRBV27; abundance: -; d_gene: TRBD1; len: 15; j_gene: TRBJ2-7; CDR3nt: TGTGCCAGCAGTCTGACAGGGGGCCGAATCTACGAGCAGTACTTC; CDR3aa: CASSLTGGRIYEQYF
v_gene: TRBV5-4; abundance: -; d_gene: TRBD2; len: 18; j_gene: TRBJ2-2; CDR3nt: TGTGCCAGCAGCTTGGGACTAGCGGGAATGGCGAACACCGGGGAGCTGTTTTTT; CDR3aa: CASSLGLAGMANTGELFF
v_gene: TRBV7-2; abundance: -; d_gene: TRBD1; len: 15; j_gene: TRBJ1-2; CDR3nt: TGTGCCAGCAGCTTGAAAACAGGGGGTCTGAGTGGCTACACCTTC; CDR3aa: CASSLKTGGLSGYTF
v_gene: TRBV18; abundance: once; d_gene: TRBD2; len: 14; j_gene: TRBJ2-7; CDR3nt: TGTGCCAGCTCACCCCTAGCGGGACCCTACGAGCAGTACTTC; CDR3aa: CASSPLAGPYEQYF
v_gene: TRBV30; abundance: -; d_gene: -; len: 15; j_gene: TRBJ1-6; CDR3nt: TGTGCCTGGAGTGTAAGGGGAGGGAAGGCGAAACCCCTCCACTTT; CDR3aa: CAWSVRGGKAKPLHF
v_gene: TRBV5-1; abundance: -; d_gene: TRBD2; len: 15; j_gene: TRBJ2-7; CDR3nt: TGCGCCAGCAGCCTCGGGACTAGCGGGATTTACGAGCAGTACTTC; CDR3aa: CASSLGTSGIYEQYF
v_gene: TRBV2; abundance: -; d_gene: TRBD1; len: 15; j_gene: TRBJ1-5; CDR3nt: TGTGCCAGCAGTGCCCAAGGGACAGGGAGTCAGCCCCAGCATTTT; CDR3aa: CASSAQGTGSQPQHF